Sequencing of this T cell receptor (beta chain) was carried out in a study of T cell responses to AZD1222 COVID-19 vaccine. Profiling relied on immunoSEQ multiplex PCR, and the TCRdb table lists in-frame clones only, not all of them. The table has some 150,000 clones, about 92% seen once; the top ten hold 7.5% to 9.5%. Germline CDR1 and CDR2: SGHNT and YENEEA. The CDR3 runs 15 residues. The ends were cut back, 5 bases at V and 2 bases at J, with 12 bases in the middle. The chain is built from TRBV11-3 and TRBJ2-2; perhaps TRBD1 as D (6 bases). Here the sequenced sample was peripheral blood, taken on day 0 of AZD1222 vaccination. This receptor was identified in an adult in good health. The CDR3 DNA is TGTGCCAGCAGCCCGGACAGTCGAAACACCGGGGAGCTGTTTTTT. It specifies CASSPDSRNTGELFF. The full variable domain, with the rest looked up from reference TRBV11-3 and TRBJ2-2, is EAGVVQSPRYKIIEKKQPVAFWCNPISGHNTLYWYLQNLGQGPELLIRYENEEAVDDSQLPKDRFSAERLKGVDSTLKIQPAELGDSAVYLCASSPDSRNTGELFFGEGSRLTVL.